A single sample gave rise to the 27 T cell receptor beta chains below, sequenced in a study of somatic mutations in cytotoxic T cells in rheumatoid arthritis. Sequencing was performed with immunoSEQ multiplex PCR; in TCRdb, only in-frame clones are kept and a portion is missing. The repertoire consists of about 3,000 clones, with approximately 87% occurring once and the leading ten covering around 35%. Sequencing used CD8+ T cells sorted from blood. These receptor sequences come from a woman in her sixties with rheumatoid arthritis.

The rearrangement uses TRBV28 and TRBJ1-1; possible D gene TRBD1, 6 bases. V was cut by 4 bases and J by 0 bases, with 12 bases left in between. This CDR3 has 15 residues. The V gene's germline CDR1 is MDHEN and CDR2 SYDVKM. CDR3: CASSSDRRMNTEAFF. CDR3 nucleotide sequence: TGTGCCAGCAGTTCCGACAGGAGGATGAACACTGAAGCTTTCTTT.

This clone was detected a few times. The chain has TRBV7-6 and TRBJ1-4; the match to TRBD1 covers 8 bases. Germline CDR1 SGHVS, CDR2 FNYEAQ. With 5 bases clipped from V and 7 bases from J, the junction kept 6 bases outside the gene matches. This CDR3 comprises 14 residues. CDR3 sequence: CASSPTDRVEKLFF. In nucleotides, the CDR3 is TGTGCCAGCAGCCCTACGGACAGGGTTGAAAAACTGTTTTTT.

The V and J genes are TRBV5-6 and TRBJ2-5, with D possibly TRBD2 on 6 matching bases. This CDR3 is built from 12 residues. The V gene lost 4 bases and the J gene lost 7 bases, with 11 bases spanning the gap. Per germline, CDR1 SGHDT and CDR2 YYEEEE. CDR3 DNA sequence: TGTGCCAGCAGCCGGGGGTCGGGGACCCAGTACTTC. Its protein is CASSRGSGTQYF.

The chain uses TRBV18 and TRBJ2-3, with 10 bases fitting TRBD2. The CDR3 runs 16 residues. Germline V gene sequence: CDR1 KGHSH, CDR2 LQKENI. Unmatched junction bases numbered 4, after V lost 4 bases and J lost 0 bases. For the CDR3, the DNA is TGTGCCAGCTCACGTACGGGACTAGCGAGCACAGATACGCAGTATTTT. Translation gives CASSRTGLASTDTQYF. Combining the CDR3 with reference TRBV18 and TRBJ2-3 gives the whole variable domain NAGVMQNPRHLVRRRGQEARLRCSPMKGHSHVYWYRQLPEEGLKFMVYLQKENIIDESGMPKERFSAEFPKEGPSILRIQQVVRGDSAAYFCASSRTGLASTDTQYFGPGTRLTVL.

The chain has TRBV5-1 and TRBJ2-7; D call uncertain. Germline V gene sequence: CDR1 SGHRS, CDR2 YFSETQ. The CDR3 is made up of 11 amino acids. With 4 bases removed from V and 6 bases from J, the gap between germline ends came to 8 bases. CDR3 nucleotide sequence: TGCGCCAGCAGCGAAAACTTCGAGCAGTACTTC. As protein: CASSENFEQYF.

The rearrangement links TRBV11-3 to TRBJ2-1; perhaps TRBD1 as D (6 bases). The V end lost 4 bases, the J end lost 8 bases, and 9 bases lay between the germline ends. Germline V gene data show CDR1 as SGHNT and CDR2 as YENEEA. The length of the CDR3 is 12 residues. The CDR3 sequence: CASSSRGYEQFF. For the CDR3, the DNA is TGTGCCAGCAGCTCCAGGGGTTATGAGCAGTTCTTC.

Points on this clone: The sample holds other DNA sequences that translate to the same CDR3. The CDR3 reads CASSPPGLANYEQYF. The CDR3 region has the DNA TGTGCCAGCTCACCACCGGGACTAGCGAACTACGAGCAGTACTTC. The V and J genes are TRBV18 and TRBJ2-7, with 10 bases aligning to TRBD2. Losses at the gene ends were 0 bases for V and 3 bases for J; bases not matched to a gene: 2. Germline V gene data show CDR1 as KGHSH and CDR2 as LQKENI. The CDR3 extends over 15 amino acids.

The genes are TRBV27 and TRBJ2-7, with 7 bases that match TRBD2. The J segment lost 1 base and the V segment lost 1 base, leaving 4 bases of the junction unmatched. The CDR3 sequence is 15 residues long. Per germline, CDR1 MNHEY and CDR2 SMNVEV (reference sequence). The chain's CDR3 is CASSLLDSGSYEQYF. For the CDR3, the DNA is TGTGCCAGCAGTTTATTAGATAGCGGGTCCTACGAGCAGTACTTC.

This clone was counted between two and nine times. The chain joins TRBV6-5 to TRBJ2-1; 10 bases line up with TRBD2. The V gene's germline CDR1 is MNHEY and CDR2 SVGAGI. There are 15 residues in the CDR3. Trimming cost V 10 bases and J 7 bases; bases outside gene matches: 13. The CDR3 sequence: CATGGSGGSGNEQFF. The CDR3, as DNA: TGTGCCACCGGTGGTAGCGGGGGGTCGGGAAATGAGCAGTTCTTC.

The genes are TRBV6-5 and TRBJ1-4; 8 nucleotides line up with TRBD1. Losses at the gene ends were 5 bases for V and 8 bases for J; bases not matched to a gene: 10. The length of the CDR3 is 15 residues. Germline CDR1 MNHEY, CDR2 SVGAGI. CDR3 coding DNA: TGTGCCAGCAGTCTTGGACAGGGATTTCGAGAAAAACTGTTTTTT. It translates to CASSLGQGFREKLFF.

This chain connects TRBV5-4 to TRBJ2-5, with 8 bases aligning to TRBD2. The CDR3 extends over 12 amino acids. The V gene's germline CDR1 is SGHNT and CDR2 YYREEE (reference sequence). The J segment lost 4 bases and the V segment lost 4 bases, leaving 0 bases of the junction unmatched. The DNA of the CDR3 is TGTGCCAGCAGCCGGGGGGGAGAGACCCAGTACTTC. Its protein product is CASSRGGETQYF.

This sequence joins TRBV27 and TRBJ1-1; maybe TRBD1 (6 bases). Germline V gene sequence: CDR1 MNHEY, CDR2 SMNVEV (reference sequence). The CDR3 consists of 14 residues. The V gene lost 3 bases and the J gene lost 4 bases, with 12 bases spanning the gap. This CDR3 reads CASSFTGGLTEAFF. The CDR3, as DNA: TGTGCCAGCAGTTTCACGGGGGGGCTCACTGAAGCTTTCTTT.

The chain couples TRBV7-2 to TRBJ1-3; possibly TRBD1 for D (5 bases). Germline values: CDR1 SGHTA, CDR2 FQGNSA. V was clipped by 5 bases and J by 10 bases, with 18 bases between them. The CDR3 sequence is 14 residues long. The CDR3 DNA sequence: TGTGCCAGCAGCCCTATTCAGGGATATCGGACCATATATTTT. This gives the protein CASSPIQGYRTIYF.

The chain carries TRBV28 and TRBJ2-1; D is perhaps TRBD2 (7 bases). The V end was cut by 8 bases, the J end by 10 bases, with 21 bases between. The CDR3 length is 14 residues. Germline CDR1 is MDHEN and CDR2 is SYDVKM. CDR3 residues: CASGRQEGRGEQFF. CDR3 coding DNA: TGTGCCAGCGGTCGACAGGAGGGGCGGGGGGAGCAGTTCTTC.

This clone was observed a single time. V is TRBV5-1 and J is TRBJ2-1; TRBD2 matches 7 bases. V lost 5 bases and J lost 6; bases outside the gene matches: 8. Germline V gene lookup returns CDR1 SGHRS and CDR2 YFSETQ. The CDR3 loop spans 14 amino acids. The CDR3 bases are TGCGCCAGCAGGGTGACTAGCTCTCCCAATGAGCAGTTCTTC. This codes for CASRVTSSPNEQFF. Using reference TRBV5-1 and TRBJ2-1 for the parts outside the CDR3, the full variable domain is KAGVTQTPRYLIKTRGQQVTLSCSPISGHRSVSWYQQTPGQGLQFLFEYFSETQRNKGNFPGRFSGRQFSNSRSEMNVSTLELGDSALYLCASRVTSSPNEQFFGPGTRLTVL.

The rearrangement links TRBV4-1 to TRBJ1-5; D might be TRBD1 (5 bases). The CDR3 extends over 15 amino acids. The germline V gene has CDR1 MGHRA and CDR2 YSYEKL. V dropped 4 bases and J dropped 7 bases, with 17 bases sitting between them. Here the CDR3 reads CASSRSLWEGQPQHF. CDR3 nucleotide sequence: TGCGCCAGCAGCCGGAGCCTCTGGGAGGGGCAGCCCCAGCATTTT.

This rearrangement joins TRBV4-3 to TRBJ2-7, with TRBD2 matching over 7 bases. V shed 0 bases and J 2 bases; nucleotides not matched to a gene: 10. The CDR3 runs 17 residues. CDR1 is LGHNA and CDR2 is YSLEER in the germline V gene. Here the CDR3 DNA reads TGCGCCAGCAGCCAAGATCCCTGGCGGGAGCCCCCCTACGAGCAGTACTTC. Translation: CASSQDPWREPPYEQYF.

The chain carries TRBV7-9 and TRBJ2-7, with TRBD1 matching over 7 bases. The germline V gene encodes CDR1 SEHNR and CDR2 FQNEAQ (reference sequence). Trimming took 2 bases from V and 4 from J; bases not matched to a gene: 5. The CDR3 spans 14 residues. Here the CDR3 reads CASSLWTGTYEQYF. The CDR3 DNA reads as TGTGCCAGCAGCTTATGGACAGGAACTTACGAGCAGTACTTC.

The rearrangement links TRBV27 to TRBJ1-6, with TRBD1 matching 8 bases. This CDR3 contains 16 residues. The ends lost 3 bases at V and 8 bases at J; junction bases unmatched: 9. The germline gives CDR1 MNHEY, CDR2 SMNVEV (reference sequence). CDR3 sequence: CASSLQGADYDSPLHF. DNA for the CDR3: TGTGCCAGCAGTTTGCAGGGGGCTGATTATGATTCACCCCTCCACTTT.

This chain joins TRBV27 and TRBJ2-1; D is unclear. The CDR3 has 16 residues. V was clipped by 4 bases and J by 4 bases, with 17 bases between them. Germline assignment: CDR1 MNHEY and CDR2 SMNVEV (reference sequence). The CDR3 here is CASSSPPETHYNEQFF. In DNA form, the CDR3 reads TGTGCCAGCAGTTCCCCCCCCGAGACACATTACAATGAGCAGTTCTTC.

V gene TRBV27 combines with J gene TRBJ2-2, with 7 bases fitting TRBD1. From germline, CDR1 is MNHEY and CDR2 SMNVEV (reference sequence). The length of the CDR3 is 14 residues. Germline trimming cut 8 bases from V and 5 bases from J; bases unmatched to any gene: 8. CDR3 DNA sequence: TGTGCCAGCGCACTCAGGGACAGAACCGGGGAGCTGTTTTTT. Its protein product is CASALRDRTGELFF.

This rearrangement joins TRBV9 to TRBJ2-3; maybe TRBD1 (5 bases). Trimming shortened V by 4 bases and J by 5 bases, and 17 bases separated the two germline ends. The CDR3 runs 15 residues. Germline CDR1 reads SGDLS; CDR2 reads YYNGEE. In DNA, the CDR3 is TGTGCCAGCAGCCGCGTCAGGGTATGGGAAGATACGCAGTATTTT. It encodes CASSRVRVWEDTQYF.

This chain uses TRBV27 with TRBJ2-1, with 7 bases fitting TRBD1. Germline loops: CDR1 MNHEY, CDR2 SMNVEV (reference sequence). V lost 6 bases, J lost 9 bases, and 17 bases stayed unmatched. This CDR3 region has 16 residues. Written as DNA, the CDR3 is TGTGCCAGCAGCCCCTCAGGGGGATCCGATTATGGTGAGCAGTTCTTC. As protein: CASSPSGGSDYGEQFF.

The genes are TRBV7-9 and TRBJ2-5; TRBD2 matches 8 bases. CDR3 length: 16 amino acids. After removal of 5 bases from V and 7 bases from J, the junction contained 15 bases not matched to a gene. Per the germline V gene, CDR1 is SEHNR and CDR2 is FQNEAQ (reference sequence). Here the CDR3 reads CASSPGLPGGPGTQYF. The CDR3 DNA reads as TGTGCCAGCAGCCCGGGTTTACCGGGGGGGCCGGGGACCCAGTACTTC.

The V call is TRBV6-1, the J call TRBJ2-7; D not resolved. Trimming removed 7 bases at V and 2 bases at J, with 3 bases between. Germline V lookup: CDR1 MNHNS, CDR2 SASEGT. The CDR3 totals 10 residues. This chain's CDR3 is CASTAYEQYF. The CDR3 DNA follows: TGTGCCAGCACTGCCTACGAGCAGTACTTC.

This clone has just one count. The rearrangement joins TRBV4-3 to TRBJ2-7; no definite D call. The CDR3 is 13 residues long. Germline values: CDR1 LGHNA, CDR2 YSLEER. V gave up 0 bases and J gave up 2 bases, with 5 bases separating them. CDR3 coding DNA: TGCGCCAGCAGCCAAGACCTAGCCTACGAGCAGTACTTC. Its protein is CASSQDLAYEQYF.

The V gene is TRBV15, the J gene TRBJ2-5; 8 bases line up with TRBD1. V shed 3 bases, J shed 5 bases, and the junction held 5 bases outside the gene matches. This CDR3 is 14 amino acids long. Germline values: CDR1 LNHNV, CDR2 YYDKDF (reference sequence). In DNA, the CDR3 is TGTGCCACCAGCAGCAGGGGGCTGAGGGAGACCCAGTACTTC. This codes for CATSSRGLRETQYF.